This passage covers 20 T cell receptor beta chains from one sample sequenced in a study of T cell clones after liver transplantation. Clones were sequenced by immunoSEQ multiplex PCR, and TCRdb holds only the in-frame ones, with some missing. This repertoire shows about 15,000 clones, approximately 77% found once; its top ten account for 28%. This material consisted of CD8+ T cells from blood, taken approximately 43 months after liver transplant. The receptors originated from a human patient who received a liver transplant. Some of these T cells may belong to the graft donor.

The chain combines TRBV2 with TRBJ1-1; D perhaps matches TRBD1 (5 bases). CDR3 length: 15 residues. V lost 7 bases and J 1 base, leaving 16 bases between the germline ends. Germline CDR1 reads SNHLY; CDR2 reads FYNNEI. DNA for the CDR3: TGTGCCAGCACCAAAGGGGCAGGGTGGAACACTGAAGCTTTCTTT. Its protein product is CASTKGAGWNTEAFF.

This clone occurred once. The rearrangement joins TRBV5-1 to TRBJ1-5; D gene uncertain. V was shortened by 4 bases and J by 1 base, with 12 bases between the two germline ends. This CDR3 comprises 15 residues. Germline loops: CDR1 SGHRS, CDR2 YFSETQ. DNA for the CDR3: TGCGCCAGCAGCCCGGGCCCCGGGAGCAATCAGCCCCAGCATTTT. It encodes CASSPGPGSNQPQHF.

The chain carries TRBV4-2 and TRBJ1-2; TRBD1 might be the D (5 bases). CDR1 and CDR2 from the germline V gene are LGHNA and YNFKEQ. The ends were cut back, 3 bases at V and 6 bases at J, with 14 bases in the middle. The CDR3 loop spans 14 amino acids. Here the CDR3 reads CASSHRLGGDGYTF. In DNA form, the CDR3 reads TGTGCCAGCAGCCATCGGCTGGGGGGGGATGGCTACACCTTC.

This clone occurred a few times. The CDR3 here is CAISEHGLAGNEQFF. The DNA of the CDR3 is TGTGCCATCAGTGAGCATGGACTAGCGGGCAATGAGCAGTTCTTC. V gene TRBV10-3 combines with J gene TRBJ2-1; 11 bases align to TRBD2. The germline gives CDR1 ENHRY, CDR2 SYGVKD. The CDR3 is made up of 15 amino acids. Trimming cost V 2 bases and J 6 bases; bases outside gene matches: 3.

The V and J genes are TRBV19 and TRBJ1-2; no reliable D call. Germline CDR1 is LNHDA and CDR2 is SQIVND (reference sequence). V was cut by 3 bases and J by 2 bases, with 7 bases left in between. The CDR3 runs 13 residues. The CDR3 loop reads CASSMGQNYGYTF. In nucleotides, the CDR3 is TGTGCCAGTAGTATGGGCCAGAACTATGGCTACACCTTC.

The chain links TRBV28 to TRBJ2-7, with D unresolved. The CDR3 contains 13 residues. The V gene's germline CDR1 is MDHEN and CDR2 SYDVKM. The germline V and J ends were trimmed by 3 bases and 2 bases, with 8 bases remaining between them. The CDR3 here is CASSLGQTYEQYF. The CDR3 DNA sequence: TGTGCCAGCAGTTTGGGCCAAACCTACGAGCAGTACTTC.

This rearrangement joins TRBV6-4 to TRBJ2-3; D gene uncertain. Germline-derived CDR1 and CDR2 are MRHNA and SNTAGT. V shed 3 bases and J shed 5 bases, with 12 bases lying between them. This CDR3 is 14 amino acids long. CDR3 in amino acids: CASSEWGFQDTQYF. Written as DNA, the CDR3 is TGTGCCAGCAGTGAGTGGGGATTTCAAGATACGCAGTATTTT.

The CDR3 nucleotides are TGTGCCAGCAGCGTGGGCGCCAGAGGAGAGACCCAGTACTTC. It specifies CASSVGARGETQYF. The J gene is TRBJ2-5, the V gene TRBV5-6, with D unclear. CDR3 size: 14 residues. V was shortened by 4 bases and J by 4 bases, with 14 bases between the two germline ends. Germline V gives CDR1 SGHDT, CDR2 YYEEEE. The entire variable domain, with the rest obtained from reference TRBV5-6 and TRBJ2-5, is as follows: DAGVTQSPTHLIKTRGQQVTLRCSPKSGHDTVSWYQQALGQGPQFIFQYYEEEERQRGNFPDRFSGHQFPNYSSELNVNALLLGDSALYLCASSVGARGETQYFGPGTRLLVL.

The table lists this clone with a count of one. At the DNA level, this CDR3 is encoded by other sequences in the same sample as well. The V call is TRBV5-1, the J call TRBJ2-5; a possible D gene is TRBD1 (5 bases). CDR3 length: 14 residues. Germline V gene data show CDR1 as SGHRS and CDR2 as YFSETQ. V gave up 0 bases and J gave up 2 bases, with 8 bases separating them. CDR3: CASSLADTQETQYF. The CDR3 DNA reads as TGCGCCAGCAGCTTGGCGGACACTCAAGAGACCCAGTACTTC.

In nucleotides, the CDR3 is TGTGCCAGCAGCTTAATGGCTAGGACTGGGGATGAGCAGTTCTTC. As protein: CASSLMARTGDEQFF. The chain carries TRBV7-3 and TRBJ2-1; D might be TRBD2 (5 bases). This CDR3 spans 15 amino acids. With 1 base removed from V and 8 bases from J, the gap between germline ends came to 15 bases. CDR1 and CDR2 from the germline V gene are SGHTA and FQGTGA.

This clone is labeled medium-sized. This chain joins TRBV7-8 and TRBJ1-2; a possible D gene is TRBD1 (5 bases). The V end was cut by 1 base, the J end by 3 bases, with 9 bases between. CDR1 SGHVS and CDR2 FQNEAQ come from the germline V gene. This CDR3 comprises 14 residues. The CDR3 DNA reads as TGTGCCAGCAGCTTAGTAGGGGAGTACTATGGCTACACCTTC. Protein product: CASSLVGEYYGYTF.

The chain links TRBV15 to TRBJ2-7; 11 bases align to TRBD2. With V trimmed by 8 bases and J by 2 bases, 11 bases remained unmatched. CDR1 is LNHNV and CDR2 is YYDKDF in the germline V gene (reference sequence). This CDR3 has 16 amino acids. The CDR3 sequence: CATSLAGVLLPYEQYF. Written as DNA, the CDR3 is TGTGCCACCTCACTAGCGGGAGTTTTGTTGCCCTACGAGCAGTACTTC.

V and J are TRBV2 and TRBJ2-1, with D perhaps matching TRBD1 (5 bases). V was shortened by 6 bases and J by 4 bases, with 10 bases between the two germline ends. The CDR3 sequence is 13 residues long. Looked up from germline, CDR1 is SNHLY and CDR2 is FYNNEI. This CDR3 reads CASSNDRYNEQFF. DNA for the CDR3: TGTGCCAGCAGCAATGACAGATACAATGAGCAGTTCTTC.

V gene TRBV27 combines with J gene TRBJ2-5; D gene unclear. The CDR3 runs to 13 residues. Trimming took 7 bases from V and 5 from J, leaving 14 bases between them. Germline values: CDR1 MNHEY, CDR2 SMNVEV (reference sequence). The CDR3, as DNA: TGTGCCAGCACCACTTTTACCGGGGAGACCCAGTACTTC. Translation gives CASTTFTGETQYF.

The chain joins TRBV7-9 to TRBJ2-7; TRBD1 matches 9 bases. The CDR3 has 14 amino acids. The V segment lost 8 bases and the J segment 6 bases; nucleotides outside the gene matches: 11. CDR1 and CDR2 (germline): SEHNR, FQNEAQ (reference sequence). The CDR3 sequence: CASAAGQGFFEQYF. In DNA, the CDR3 is TGTGCCAGCGCGGCGGGACAGGGATTTTTCGAGCAGTACTTC.

The genes are TRBV2 and TRBJ2-3; a possible D gene is TRBD2 (6 bases). Germline V gene lookup returns CDR1 SNHLY and CDR2 FYNNEI. The CDR3 has 15 residues. The V and J ends lost 11 bases and 0 bases respectively, with 18 bases between them. In DNA form, the CDR3 reads TGTGCCGGGCGGGGCGGGGTTACTAGCACAGATACGCAGTATTTT. Amino acid sequence: CAGRGGVTSTDTQYF.

This chain uses TRBV19 with TRBJ1-6; 9 bases are a match to TRBD1. Germline loops: CDR1 LNHDA, CDR2 SQIVND (reference sequence). The junction had 7 bases not matched to a gene; V was cut back by 3 bases and J by 10 bases. CDR3 length: 15 amino acids. The CDR3 loop reads CASSIGQGFRSPLHF. CDR3 in DNA: TGTGCCAGTAGTATTGGACAGGGGTTCCGGTCACCCCTCCACTTT. Supplemented by reference TRBV19 and TRBJ1-6, the full variable domain reads DGGITQSPKYLFRKEGQNVTLSCEQNLNHDAMYWYRQDPGQGLRLIYYSQIVNDFQKGDIAEGYSVSREKKESFPLTVTSAQKNPTAFYLCASSIGQGFRSPLHFGNGTRLTVT.

V gene TRBV9 combines with J gene TRBJ1-1; D uncertain. Germline V lookup: CDR1 SGDLS, CDR2 YYNGEE. Trimming removed 4 bases from V and 6 bases from J, with 4 bases in between. The CDR3 is made up of 10 amino acids. As DNA, the CDR3 is TGTGCCAGCAGCCCGGCTGAAGCTTTCTTT. It specifies CASSPAEAFF.

The chain joins TRBV4-3 to TRBJ2-7; D might be TRBD1 or TRBD2, each matching 5 bases. Trimming shortened V by 0 bases and J by 3 bases, and 15 bases separated the two germline ends. The V gene's germline CDR1 is LGHNA and CDR2 YSLEER. This CDR3 spans 16 amino acids. This CDR3 reads CASSQERGVSIYEQYF. For the CDR3, the DNA is TGCGCCAGCAGCCAAGAGAGGGGTGTGTCGATCTACGAGCAGTACTTC.

The V gene is TRBV19, the J gene TRBJ2-5; maybe TRBD2 (6 bases). V was cut by 0 bases and J by 1 base, with 12 bases left in between. Germline CDR1 is LNHDA and CDR2 is SQIVND (reference sequence). The CDR3 is 16 residues long. This CDR3 reads CASSIEDTGLQETQYF. For the CDR3, the DNA is TGTGCCAGTAGTATAGAGGACACGGGACTCCAAGAGACCCAGTACTTC.